This T cell receptor (beta chain) is from a study of cytomegalovirus exposure and HLA in healthy donors. PCR primers comprised 60 Vbeta and 13 Jbeta primers. Generated by immunoSEQ multiplex PCR, the TCRdb table keeps only in-frame clones and is missing some. The record lists around 190,000 clones, of which the ten most abundant hold roughly 0.98%. Germline loops: CDR1 MDHEN, CDR2 SYDVKM. Between the trimmed V and J ends, which lost 6 bases and 4 bases, there was a span of 16 bases. This CDR3 has 15 residues. General study points: The later analysis indicated that the majority of CMV-associated TCR beta chains appeared HLA-restricted. High specificity and sensitivity for cytomegalovirus status were reported for the classifier. Later analysis placed DRB1 highest and HLA-C lowest in TCR association rates, which differed by HLA locus. About 150 TCR beta chains were listed as cytomegalovirus-associated.

About this clone itself: Its antigen is unknown.

The sample was PBMCs. The V and J genes are TRBV28 and TRBJ2-1; D is possibly TRBD2 (5 bases). This sequence was found in a woman between 25 and 40 years old in good health and CMV-seropositive. CDR3: CASSPTLGGYNEQFF. The CDR3 region has the DNA TGTGCCAGCAGCCCTACCCTGGGCGGGTACAATGAGCAGTTCTTC.